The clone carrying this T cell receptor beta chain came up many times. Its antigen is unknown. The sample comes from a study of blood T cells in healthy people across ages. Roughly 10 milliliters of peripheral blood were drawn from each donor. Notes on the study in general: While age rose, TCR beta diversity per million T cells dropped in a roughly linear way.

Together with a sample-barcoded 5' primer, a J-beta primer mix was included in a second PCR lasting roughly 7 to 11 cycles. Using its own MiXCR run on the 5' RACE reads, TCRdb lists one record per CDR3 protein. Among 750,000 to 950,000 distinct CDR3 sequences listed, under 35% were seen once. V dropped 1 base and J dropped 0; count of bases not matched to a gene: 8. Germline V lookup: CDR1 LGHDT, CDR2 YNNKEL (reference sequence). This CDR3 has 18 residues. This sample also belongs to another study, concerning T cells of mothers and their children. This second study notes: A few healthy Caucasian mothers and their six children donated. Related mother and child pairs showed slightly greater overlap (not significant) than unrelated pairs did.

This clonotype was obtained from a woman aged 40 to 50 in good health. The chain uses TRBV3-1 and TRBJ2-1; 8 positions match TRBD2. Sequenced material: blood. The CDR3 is CASSQVLLAGSSYNEQFF. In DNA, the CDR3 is TGTGCCAGCAGCCAAGTCTTGTTAGCGGGAAGCTCCTACAATGAGCAGTTCTTC.